This TCR beta chain is from a study of T cells in Graves' hyperthyroidism and ophthalmopathy. A remark on this clonotype: Its antigen remains unknown.

RNA transcripts gave rise to amplified TCR beta CDR3 regions. TCR CDR3 regions were first amplified by RT-PCR with HTBI primers. TCRdb used MiXCR to reprocess the multiplex PCR reads, holding one entry per CDR3 protein. This repertoire shows 500,000 to 600,000 distinct CDR3 sequences, around 45% found once; its top ten account for over 15%. V lost 5 bases to trimming and J lost 7 bases; unmatched junction nucleotides: 11. The CDR3 covers 15 residues. The germline gives CDR1 SGHTA, CDR2 FQGTGA. Study conclusions and caveats: Appearing also in blood were most of the thyroid clonotypes expanded above 0.001.

V and J are TRBV7-3 and TRBJ2-7; TRBD2 agrees at 10 bases. Sequencing was performed on peripheral blood or thyroid tissue (not recorded which). The clonotype comes from an adult woman with Graves' disease, either hyperthyroidism or ophthalmopathy (not recorded which). CDR3 sequence reads: CASSVVPSGSEEQYF. DNA of the CDR3: TGTGCCAGCAGCGTAGTCCCTAGCGGGAGTGAAGAGCAGTACTTC.